This T cell receptor beta chain came from a study of T cells in Graves' hyperthyroidism and ophthalmopathy. Amplified TCR beta CDR3 regions came from RNA transcripts. Primed by the HTBI set, a first-round RT-PCR was run on the TCR CDR3. MiXCR was run by TCRdb on the multiplex PCR reads, yielding one entry per CDR3 protein. Of hundreds of thousands of distinct CDR3 sequences listed, roughly 15% are singletons. Looked up from germline, CDR1 is DFQATT and CDR2 is SNEGSKA (reference sequence). V was clipped by 0 bases and J by 1 base, with 15 bases between them. The CDR3 covers 17 residues. J is TRBJ2-2 and V is TRBV20-1; D might be TRBD2 (6 bases). The TCR was taken from a woman in her thirties or forties with Graves' ophthalmopathy. The sequencing sample was made of blood. Here the CDR3 DNA reads TGCAGTGCTAGAGATTACTCTCGGCGGGGGAACACCGGGGAGCTGTTTTTT. Protein: CSARDYSRRGNTGELFF.